This T cell receptor (beta chain) was found in a study of CD4 T cells in relation to SARS-CoV-2 and coronaviruses. Study results and limitations: In roughly 60% of donors, memory CD4+ clonotypes crossrecognized SARS-CoV-2 and at least one common cold coronavirus spike.

CD4+ T cells from unexposed donors were obtained before the COVID-19 pandemic (2011-2018). CD4+ T cells were isolated from the cells after 10 days of culture. Unexposed-donor CD4+ T cells were probed with SARS-CoV-2 S/N and four cold-coronavirus spikes, cells permitting. Approximately 2 million PBMCs per well were cultured with 7.5 to 10 IU/ml IL-2. The CDR3 covers 16 residues. Trimming took 2 bases from V and 3 from J, leaving 17 bases between them. The germline gives CDR1 SNHLY, CDR2 FYNNEI. Data came from immunoSEQ multiplex PCR; TCRdb stores just in-frame clones and leaves some out. Of 25,000 to 35,000 clones in the sample, roughly 70% were seen once. With respect to this clone: What it recognizes is unknown.

The origin of this receptor is a human donor in good health. The V call is TRBV2, the J call TRBJ2-7, with D possibly matching TRBD1 (5 bases). Sequenced material: CD4+ T cells from PBMCs, cultured in vitro. The CDR3 DNA sequence: TGTGCCAGCAGTGAATTACCGCAGGGATTGATCTACGAGCAGTACTTC. It translates to CASSELPQGLIYEQYF.